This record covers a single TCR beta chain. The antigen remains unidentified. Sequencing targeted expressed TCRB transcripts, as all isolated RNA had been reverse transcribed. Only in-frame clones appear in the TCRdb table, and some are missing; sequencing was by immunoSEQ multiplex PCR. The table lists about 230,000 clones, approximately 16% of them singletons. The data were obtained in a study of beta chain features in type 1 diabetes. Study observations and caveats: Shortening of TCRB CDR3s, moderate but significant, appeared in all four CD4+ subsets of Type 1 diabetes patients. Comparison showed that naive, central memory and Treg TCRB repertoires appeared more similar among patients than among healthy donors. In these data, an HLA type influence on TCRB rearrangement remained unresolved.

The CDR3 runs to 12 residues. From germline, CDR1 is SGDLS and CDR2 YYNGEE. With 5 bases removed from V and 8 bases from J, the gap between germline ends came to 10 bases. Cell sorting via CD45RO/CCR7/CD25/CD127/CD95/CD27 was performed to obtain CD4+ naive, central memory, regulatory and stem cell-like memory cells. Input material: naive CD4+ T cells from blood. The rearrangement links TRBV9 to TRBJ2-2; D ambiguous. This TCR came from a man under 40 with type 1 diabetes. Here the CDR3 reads CASSGLWGELFF. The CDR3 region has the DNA TGTGCCAGCAGTGGGCTTTGGGGGGAGCTGTTTTTT.